This entry lists 27 T cell receptor beta chains sequenced from one sample in a study of cytomegalovirus exposure and HLA in healthy donors. Primers included in the PCR were 60 Vbeta and 13 Jbeta primers. Some clones are missing from TCRdb's copy, which holds only in-frame ones; the method was immunoSEQ multiplex PCR. Among about 170,000 clones listed, around 86% were seen once. The sample comprised PBMCs. The receptors here all came from a male donor in good health and CMV-seronegative.

This clone was seen just once. This rearrangement joins TRBV6-5 to TRBJ1-6, with 9 nucleotides matching TRBD1. The CDR3 sequence is 16 residues long. Germline CDR1 and CDR2: MNHEY and SVGAGI. V shed 2 bases, J shed 7 bases, and the junction held 6 bases outside the gene matches. CDR3 coding DNA: TGTGCCAGCAGTTACGGGACAGGGATTAGGAATTCACCCCTCCACTTT. This encodes CASSYGTGIRNSPLHF.

This clone was found a few times. This chain uses TRBV5-4 with TRBJ2-5, with 9 bases lining up with TRBD2. The ends lost 4 bases at V and 2 bases at J; junction bases unmatched: 6. This CDR3 is 15 amino acids long. Germline values: CDR1 SGHNT, CDR2 YYREEE (reference sequence). CDR3 in DNA: TGTGCCAGCAGCCGACCAACTAGCGGGCAAGAGACCCAGTACTTC. Protein: CASSRPTSGQETQYF. Together with reference TRBV5-4 and TRBJ2-5, the CDR3 gives the full variable domain: ETGVTQSPTHLIKTRGQQVTLRCSSQSGHNTVSWYQQALGQGPQFIFQYYREEENGRGNFPPRFSGLQFPNYSSELNVNALELDDSALYLCASSRPTSGQETQYFGPGTRLLVL.

This chain joins TRBV29-1 and TRBJ1-1; D is unclear. This CDR3 spans 12 amino acids. Trimming took off 1 base at V and 3 bases at J, with 6 bases between the two ends. The germline gives CDR1 SQVTM, CDR2 ANQGSEA. CDR3 sequence: CSVEGRDTEAFF. In DNA, the CDR3 is TGCAGCGTTGAAGGGCGGGACACTGAAGCTTTCTTT.

The V call is TRBV19, the J call TRBJ1-5, with D perhaps matching TRBD1 (6 bases). V was shortened by 7 bases and J by 9 bases, with 16 bases between the two germline ends. CDR3 size: 13 residues. Per germline, CDR1 LNHDA and CDR2 SQIVND (reference sequence). The CDR3 coding sequence is TGTGCCAGTAATCGGGACAAATTATTGCCCCAGCATTTT. Protein product: CASNRDKLLPQHF. Looking up the rest from reference TRBV19 and TRBJ1-5 gives the full variable domain: DGGITQSPKYLFRKEGQNVTLSCEQNLNHDAMYWYRQDPGQGLRLIYYSQIVNDFQKGDIAEGYSVSREKKESFPLTVTSAQKNPTAFYLCASNRDKLLPQHFGDGTRLSIL.

The V and J genes are TRBV9 and TRBJ2-5; possibly TRBD1 for D (6 bases). In germline, CDR1 is SGDLS, CDR2 YYNGEE. This CDR3 contains 15 residues. V was shortened by 3 bases and J by 2 bases, with 14 bases between the two germline ends. DNA for the CDR3: TGTGCCAGCAGCGCCAACGTCGGACAGCAAGAGACCCAGTACTTC. Its protein product is CASSANVGQQETQYF.

The genes are TRBV18 and TRBJ1-1; maybe TRBD1 (5 bases). The V end lost 3 bases, the J end lost 5 bases, and 22 bases lay between the germline ends. The CDR3 runs 17 residues. Germline V gives CDR1 KGHSH, CDR2 LQKENI. CDR3 residues: CASSPRVPKNMSTEAFF. CDR3 DNA sequence: TGTGCCAGCTCACCCAGGGTACCAAAAAATATGTCTACTGAAGCTTTCTTT. Full variable domain (rest looked up from reference TRBV18 and TRBJ1-1): NAGVMQNPRHLVRRRGQEARLRCSPMKGHSHVYWYRQLPEEGLKFMVYLQKENIIDESGMPKERFSAEFPKEGPSILRIQQVVRGDSAAYFCASSPRVPKNMSTEAFFGQGTRLTVV.

Worth noting for this clone: The same CDR3 can be traced to other DNA sequences in this sample. The V gene is TRBV28, the J gene TRBJ2-7, with TRBD2 matching 11 bases. Germline lookup yields CDR1 MDHEN and CDR2 SYDVKM. CDR3 size: 20 residues. Unmatched junction bases numbered 17, after V lost 4 bases and J lost 0 bases. Written as DNA, the CDR3 is TGTGCCAGCAGTTCAACCCTAGCTAGCGGGGGGCCATGGATCTCCTACGAGCAGTACTTC. Amino acid sequence: CASSSTLASGGPWISYEQYF.

This chain joins TRBV4-1 and TRBJ1-2; D perhaps matches TRBD1 (5 bases). There are 16 residues in the CDR3. Germline V gene data show CDR1 as MGHRA and CDR2 as YSYEKL. With 1 base removed from V and 4 bases from J, the gap between germline ends came to 16 bases. CDR3 bases: TGCGCCAGCAGCCAAGTCCAGTCGGGGGTGGCCTATGGCTACACCTTC. Protein sequence: CASSQVQSGVAYGYTF.

The V and J genes are TRBV4-3 and TRBJ2-3; 10 bases align to TRBD1. The ends lost 0 bases at V and 4 bases at J; junction bases unmatched: 10. CDR3 size: 18 residues. The germline V gene has CDR1 LGHNA and CDR2 YSLEER. The CDR3 DNA follows: TGCGCCAGCAGCCAAGATGGTCCGGGACAGGGGATTTCAGATACGCAGTATTTT. This encodes CASSQDGPGQGISDTQYF.

This clone occurred a few times. The rearrangement joins TRBV2 to TRBJ2-1; 8 nucleotides line up with TRBD1. The CDR3 covers 15 residues. Germline-derived CDR1 and CDR2 are SNHLY and FYNNEI. J gave up 7 bases and V 6 bases, and 11 bases lay outside the gene matches. CDR3 protein: CASSLGQGGYNEQFF. The DNA for the CDR3 is TGTGCCAGCAGCCTCGGACAGGGCGGTTATAATGAGCAGTTCTTC.

This clone has a handful of counts. The gene calls are TRBV14 and TRBJ1-1; D not resolved. From germline, CDR1 is SGHDN and CDR2 FVKESK. V lost 3 bases and J 1 base, leaving 12 bases between the germline ends. This CDR3 spans 15 amino acids. The CDR3 DNA follows: TGTGCCAGCAGCCACATCGGGGTAAGGAACACTGAAGCTTTCTTT. Protein: CASSHIGVRNTEAFF.

Worth noting for this clone: One end of the junction does not line up with germline, which may come from a read error. The rearrangement joins TRBV7-9 to TRBJ1-6, with unresolved D. Germline lookup yields CDR1 SEHNR and CDR2 FQNEAQ (reference sequence). This CDR3 has 14 residues. CDR3 protein: CASSPPGDNSPLYF. Written as DNA, the CDR3 is TGTGCCAGCAGCCCCCCCGGGGATAATTCACCCCTCTACTTT.

The chain employs TRBV29-1 and TRBJ1-1, with D possibly being TRBD1 (6 bases). The CDR3 covers 15 residues. CDR1 and CDR2 from the germline V gene are SQVTM and ANQGSEA. V was pared by 1 base and J by 4 bases, with 16 bases between. The CDR3 is CSVEGRRVGGTEAFF. The CDR3 DNA sequence: TGCAGCGTTGAAGGACGTCGGGTAGGGGGCACTGAAGCTTTCTTT.

The chain is built from TRBV6-5 and TRBJ1-1; 7 nucleotides align to TRBD1. V was pared by 5 bases and J by 6 bases, with 3 bases of the junction left unmatched. Per germline, CDR1 MNHEY and CDR2 SVGAGI. This CDR3 spans 12 amino acids. The CDR3 sequence is CASSRQGSEAFF. Here the CDR3 DNA reads TGTGCCAGCAGTCGACAGGGATCTGAAGCTTTCTTT.

Worth noting for this clone: This same CDR3 is encoded by further DNA sequences in the sample. The chain has TRBV5-4 and TRBJ1-2, with D tentatively TRBD1 (6 bases). The CDR3 spans 12 residues. Germline CDR1 reads SGHNT; CDR2 reads YYREEE (reference sequence). Trimming shortened V by 4 bases and J by 4 bases, and 8 bases separated the two germline ends. The CDR3 DNA is TGTGCCAGCAGCCCGGACAGCTATGGCTACACCTTC. Its protein is CASSPDSYGYTF. Full variable domain (outside the CDR3, taken from reference TRBV5-4 and TRBJ1-2): ETGVTQSPTHLIKTRGQQVTLRCSSQSGHNTVSWYQQALGQGPQFIFQYYREEENGRGNFPPRFSGLQFPNYSSELNVNALELDDSALYLCASSPDSYGYTFGSGTRLTVV.

This clone was recorded only once. This chain connects TRBV2 to TRBJ1-4; 9 positions agree with TRBD1. This CDR3 is 18 amino acids long. Trimming cost V 5 bases and J 1 base; bases outside gene matches: 11. Germline V gene lookup returns CDR1 SNHLY and CDR2 FYNNEI. The CDR3 loop is CASSIRTGDEETNEKLFF. The CDR3 DNA reads TGTGCCAGCAGTATTCGGACAGGGGACGAGGAAACTAATGAAAAACTGTTTTTT.

This clone occurred once. The genes are TRBV19 and TRBJ1-1; D may be TRBD1 (6 bases). Germline assignment: CDR1 LNHDA and CDR2 SQIVND (reference sequence). V gave up 7 bases and J gave up 0 bases, with 15 bases separating them. The CDR3 sequence is 15 residues long. CDR3 sequence reads: CASTLGADMNTEAFF. The CDR3 DNA reads TGTGCCAGTACCCTGGGGGCGGACATGAACACTGAAGCTTTCTTT.

The chain recombines TRBV7-6 with TRBJ1-4; no firm D call. This CDR3 comprises 18 residues. V was shortened by 5 bases and J by 0 bases, with 19 bases between the two germline ends. Germline V gives CDR1 SGHVS, CDR2 FNYEAQ. DNA of the CDR3: TGTGCCAGCAGCCCGTTCGTAGTGGGGAGCGCAACTAATGAAAAACTGTTTTTT. Translated, it gives CASSPFVVGSATNEKLFF.

V and J are TRBV6-5 and TRBJ1-1; D possibly corresponds to TRBD1 (5 bases). Germline CDR1 is MNHEY and CDR2 is SVGAGI. The ends were cut back, 4 bases at V and 4 bases at J, with 10 bases in the middle. CDR3 size: 13 residues. CDR3 protein: CASSWGGSTEAFF. Written as DNA, the CDR3 is TGTGCCAGCAGTTGGGGGGGGTCCACTGAAGCTTTCTTT.

CDR3 loop: CATSRAGRVGDYGYTF. The CDR3 DNA reads as TGTGCCACCAGCAGAGCCGGCAGGGTGGGTGACTATGGCTACACCTTC. V and J are TRBV15 and TRBJ1-2; a possible D gene is TRBD1 (5 bases). V was trimmed by 1 base and J by 3 bases, leaving 15 bases between them. Germline CDR1 and CDR2: LNHNV and YYDKDF (reference sequence). CDR3 length equals 16 residues.

The chain has TRBV2 and TRBJ1-2; 11 bases agree with TRBD1. Unmatched junction bases numbered 8, after V lost 7 bases and J lost 7 bases. In germline, CDR1 is SNHLY, CDR2 FYNNEI. There are 14 residues in the CDR3. The CDR3 DNA sequence: TGTGCCAGCAACTTGGACAGGGGGCGGTTTGGCTACACCTTC. The encoded protein is CASNLDRGRFGYTF.

This rearrangement joins TRBV4-3 to TRBJ1-6; unclear D gene. Germline values: CDR1 LGHNA, CDR2 YSLEER. There are 15 residues in the CDR3. Trimming shortened V by 0 bases and J by 9 bases, and 12 bases separated the two germline ends. The CDR3 DNA sequence: TGCGCCAGCAGCCAAGATAGGCAAGGAGGTTCACCCCTCCACTTT. Translating it yields CASSQDRQGGSPLHF.

This clone occurred once. V is TRBV13 and J is TRBJ2-1; D uncertain. The CDR3 loop spans 13 amino acids. Germline loops: CDR1 PRHDT, CDR2 FYEKMQ (reference sequence). With 2 bases removed from V and 9 bases from J, the gap between germline ends came to 11 bases. The CDR3 DNA reads TGTGCCAGCAGCTTACGTGGGCCGGTTGAGCAGTTCTTC. Translated: CASSLRGPVEQFF.

J is TRBJ1-2 and V is TRBV7-2, with D unresolved. V was cut by 1 base and J by 0 bases, with 15 bases left in between. CDR3 size: 17 residues. Germline V gene lookup returns CDR1 SGHTA and CDR2 FQGNSA. The CDR3, as DNA: TGTGCCAGCAGCTTAGGGAGGATGGAAAAAGCTAACTATGGCTACACCTTC. Its protein is CASSLGRMEKANYGYTF.

This chain joins TRBV6-1 and TRBJ2-7; no definite D call. The germline V gene encodes CDR1 MNHNS and CDR2 SASEGT. The CDR3 spans 12 residues. V was cut by 6 bases and J by 3 bases, with 9 bases left in between. CDR3 residues: CASSPNIYEQYF. CDR3 nucleotides: TGTGCCAGCAGCCCGAACATCTACGAGCAGTACTTC.

There are a few counts of this clone. The chain uses TRBV29-1 and TRBJ2-5, with TRBD2 matching over 7 bases. The CDR3 has 13 amino acids. V lost 0 bases to trimming and J lost 2 bases; unmatched junction nucleotides: 0. Germline V CDR1 and CDR2: SQVTM, ANQGSEA. CDR3 sequence: CSVEEGGQETQYF. The CDR3, as DNA: TGCAGCGTTGAAGAGGGGGGGCAAGAGACCCAGTACTTC.

Comment on this clone: One end of the junction fails to match germline, which may point to a read error. The chain combines TRBV7-7 with TRBJ2-5; D possibly corresponds to TRBD2 (6 bases). CDR3 length equals 15 residues. CDR1 is SSHAT and CDR2 is FNYEAQ in the germline V gene (reference sequence). DNA of the CDR3: TGTGCTAGCAGCTTAGATCGGGGGTCGGGGGAGACCCAGTACTTC. It encodes CASSLDRGSGETQYF. Using reference TRBV7-7 and TRBJ2-5 for the parts outside the CDR3, the full variable domain is GAGVSQSPRYKVTKRGQDVTLRCDPISSHATLYWYQQALGQGPEFLTYFNYEAQPDKSGLPSDRFSAERPEGSISTLTIQRTEQRDSAMYRCASSLDRGSGETQYFGPGTRLLVL.